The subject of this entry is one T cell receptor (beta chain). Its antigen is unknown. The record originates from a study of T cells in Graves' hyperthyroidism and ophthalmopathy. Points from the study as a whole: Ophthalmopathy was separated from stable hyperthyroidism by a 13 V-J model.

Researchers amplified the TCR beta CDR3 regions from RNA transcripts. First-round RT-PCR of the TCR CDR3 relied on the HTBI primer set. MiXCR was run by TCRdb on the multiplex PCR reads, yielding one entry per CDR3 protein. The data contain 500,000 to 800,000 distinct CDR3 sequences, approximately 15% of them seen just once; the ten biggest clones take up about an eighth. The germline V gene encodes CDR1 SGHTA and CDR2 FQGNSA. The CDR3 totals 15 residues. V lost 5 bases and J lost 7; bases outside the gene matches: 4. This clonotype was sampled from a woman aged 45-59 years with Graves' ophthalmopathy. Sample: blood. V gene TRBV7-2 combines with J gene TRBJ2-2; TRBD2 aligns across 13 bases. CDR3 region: CASSPGLAGHGELFF. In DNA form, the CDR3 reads TGTGCCAGCAGCCCGGGACTAGCGGGACACGGGGAGCTGTTTTTT.